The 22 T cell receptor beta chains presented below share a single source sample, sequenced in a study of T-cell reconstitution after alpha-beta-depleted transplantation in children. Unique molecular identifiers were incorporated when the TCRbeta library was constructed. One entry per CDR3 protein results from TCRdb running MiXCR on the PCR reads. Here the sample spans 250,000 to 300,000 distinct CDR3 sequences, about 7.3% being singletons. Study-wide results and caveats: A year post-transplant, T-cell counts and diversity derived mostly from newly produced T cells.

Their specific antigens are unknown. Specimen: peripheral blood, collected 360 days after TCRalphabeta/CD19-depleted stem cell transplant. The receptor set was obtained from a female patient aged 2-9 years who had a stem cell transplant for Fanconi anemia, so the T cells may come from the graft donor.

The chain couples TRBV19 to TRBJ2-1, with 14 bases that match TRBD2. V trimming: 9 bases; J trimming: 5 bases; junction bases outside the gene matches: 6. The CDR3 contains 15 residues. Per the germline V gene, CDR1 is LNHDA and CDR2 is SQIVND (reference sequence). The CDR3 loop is CASMTSGRANNEQFF. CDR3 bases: TGTGCCAGCATGACTAGCGGGAGGGCCAACAATGAGCAGTTCTTC.

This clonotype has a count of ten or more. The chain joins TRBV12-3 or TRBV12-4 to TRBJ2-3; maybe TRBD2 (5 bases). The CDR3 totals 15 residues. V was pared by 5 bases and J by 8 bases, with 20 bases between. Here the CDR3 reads CASSRGDYPGGTQYF. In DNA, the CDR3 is TGTGCCAGCAGTCGGGGTGACTATCCAGGAGGTACGCAGTATTTT.

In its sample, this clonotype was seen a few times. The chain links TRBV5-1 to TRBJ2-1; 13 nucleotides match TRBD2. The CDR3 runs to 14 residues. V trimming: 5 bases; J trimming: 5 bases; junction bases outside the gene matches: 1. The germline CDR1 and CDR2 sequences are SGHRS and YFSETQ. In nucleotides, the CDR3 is TGCGCCAGCAGACTAGCGGGGGGGGACAATGAGCAGTTCTTC. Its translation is CASRLAGGDNEQFF.

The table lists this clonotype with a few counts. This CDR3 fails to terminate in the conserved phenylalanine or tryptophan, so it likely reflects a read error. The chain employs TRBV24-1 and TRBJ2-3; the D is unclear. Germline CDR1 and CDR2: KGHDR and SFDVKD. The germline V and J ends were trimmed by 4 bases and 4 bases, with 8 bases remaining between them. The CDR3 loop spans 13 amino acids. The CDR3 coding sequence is TGTGCCACCAGTGAGGGTAACCCAGATACGCAGTATATT. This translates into CATSEGNPDTQYI.

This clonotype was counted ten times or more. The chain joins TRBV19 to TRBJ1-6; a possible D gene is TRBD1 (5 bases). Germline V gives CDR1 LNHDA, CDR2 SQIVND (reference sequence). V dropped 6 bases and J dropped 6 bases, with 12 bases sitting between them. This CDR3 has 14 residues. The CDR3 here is CASRAAGGNSPLHF. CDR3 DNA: TGTGCCAGTAGAGCGGCCGGGGGTAATTCACCCCTCCACTTT.

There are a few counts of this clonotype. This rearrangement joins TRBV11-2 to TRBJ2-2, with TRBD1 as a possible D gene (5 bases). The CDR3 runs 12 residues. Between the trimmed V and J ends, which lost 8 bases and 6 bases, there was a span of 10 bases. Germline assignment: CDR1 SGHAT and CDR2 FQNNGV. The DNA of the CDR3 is TGTGCCAGCTCCACAGGCGCCGGGGAGCTGTTTTTT. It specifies CASSTGAGELFF.

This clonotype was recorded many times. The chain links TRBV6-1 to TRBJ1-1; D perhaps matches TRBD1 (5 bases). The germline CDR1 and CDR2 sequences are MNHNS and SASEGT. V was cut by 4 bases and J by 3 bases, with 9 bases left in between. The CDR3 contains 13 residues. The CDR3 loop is CASSGQPHTEAFF. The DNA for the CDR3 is TGTGCCAGCAGTGGACAGCCCCACACTGAAGCTTTCTTT.

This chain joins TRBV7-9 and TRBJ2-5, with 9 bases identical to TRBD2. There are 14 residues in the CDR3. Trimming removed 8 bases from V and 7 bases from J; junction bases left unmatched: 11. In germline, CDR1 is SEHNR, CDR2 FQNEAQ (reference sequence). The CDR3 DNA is TGTGCCAGCGAGACGCGGGGGGGCCGTGGGACCCAGTACTTC. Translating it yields CASETRGGRGTQYF.

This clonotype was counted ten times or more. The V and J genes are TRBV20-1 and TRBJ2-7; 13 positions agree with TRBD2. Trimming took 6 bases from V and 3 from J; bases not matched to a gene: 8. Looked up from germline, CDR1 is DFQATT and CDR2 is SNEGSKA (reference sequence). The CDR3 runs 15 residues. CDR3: CSASLGTSGIYEQYF. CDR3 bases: TGCAGTGCGTCACTCGGGACTAGCGGGATCTACGAGCAGTACTTC.

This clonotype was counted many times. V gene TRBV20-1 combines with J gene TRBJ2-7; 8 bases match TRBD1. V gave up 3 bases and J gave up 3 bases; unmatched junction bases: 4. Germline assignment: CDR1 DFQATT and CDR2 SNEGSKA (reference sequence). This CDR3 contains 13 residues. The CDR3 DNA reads TGCAGTGCTAGTTGGACAGGGAGCTACGAGCAGTACTTC. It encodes CSASWTGSYEQYF.

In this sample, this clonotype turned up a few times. In DNA, the CDR3 is TGTGCCAGCAGCCAACTGGACAAGACCGGAGTAGCTGAGGACTACGAGCAGTACTTC. Translating gives CASSQLDKTGVAEDYEQYF. The rearrangement uses TRBV14 and TRBJ2-7; TRBD1 is a possible D gene (5 bases). This CDR3 region has 19 residues. In germline, CDR1 is SGHDN, CDR2 FVKESK. V was cut by 2 bases and J by 3 bases, with 26 bases left in between.

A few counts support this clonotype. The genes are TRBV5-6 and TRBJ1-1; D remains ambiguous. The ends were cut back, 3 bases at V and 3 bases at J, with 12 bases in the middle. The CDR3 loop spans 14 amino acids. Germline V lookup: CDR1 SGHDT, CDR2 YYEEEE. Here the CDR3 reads CASSWGVPHTEAFF. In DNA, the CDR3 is TGTGCCAGCAGCTGGGGTGTACCTCACACTGAAGCTTTCTTT.

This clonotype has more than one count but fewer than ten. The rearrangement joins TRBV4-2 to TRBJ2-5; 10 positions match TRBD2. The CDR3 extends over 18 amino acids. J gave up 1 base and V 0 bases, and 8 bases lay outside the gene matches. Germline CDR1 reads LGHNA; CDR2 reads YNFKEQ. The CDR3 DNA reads TGTGCCAGCAGCCAAGATGTAGCGGGAGGAACCTCCCAAGAGACCCAGTACTTC. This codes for CASSQDVAGGTSQETQYF.

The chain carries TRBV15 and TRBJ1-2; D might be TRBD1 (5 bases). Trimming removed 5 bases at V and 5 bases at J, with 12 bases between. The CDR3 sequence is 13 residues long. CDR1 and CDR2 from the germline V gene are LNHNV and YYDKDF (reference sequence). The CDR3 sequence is CATSPIRGYGYTF. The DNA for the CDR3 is TGTGCCACCAGCCCCATTCGGGGGTATGGCTACACCTTC. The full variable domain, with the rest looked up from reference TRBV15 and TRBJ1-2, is DAMVIQNPRYQVTQFGKPVTLSCSQTLNHNVMYWYQQKSSQAPKLLFHYYDKDFNNEADTPDNFQSRRPNTSFCFLDIRSPGLGDTAMYLCATSPIRGYGYTFGSGTRLTVV.

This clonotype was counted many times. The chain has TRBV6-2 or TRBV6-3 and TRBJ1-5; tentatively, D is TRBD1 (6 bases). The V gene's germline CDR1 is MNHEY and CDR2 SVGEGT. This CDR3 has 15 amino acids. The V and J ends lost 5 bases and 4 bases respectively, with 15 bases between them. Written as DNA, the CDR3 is TGTGCCAGCAGTCCTGTGGGGGGCGGAAATCAGCCCCAGCATTTT. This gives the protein CASSPVGGGNQPQHF.

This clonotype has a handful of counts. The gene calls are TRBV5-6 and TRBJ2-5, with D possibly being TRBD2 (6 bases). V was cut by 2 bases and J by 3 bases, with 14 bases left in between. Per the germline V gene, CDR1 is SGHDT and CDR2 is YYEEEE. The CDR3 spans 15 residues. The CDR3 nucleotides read TGTGCCAGCAGCTTATCCCCGGGAGTTGAAGAGACCCAGTACTTC. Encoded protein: CASSLSPGVEETQYF.

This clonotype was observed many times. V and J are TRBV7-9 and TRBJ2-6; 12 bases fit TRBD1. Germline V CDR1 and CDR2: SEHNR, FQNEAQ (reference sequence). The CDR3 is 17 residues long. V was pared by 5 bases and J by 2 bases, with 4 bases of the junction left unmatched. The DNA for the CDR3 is TGTGCCAGCAGCGTTAGGGACAGGGGGCCTGGGGCCAACGTCCTGACTTTC. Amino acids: CASSVRDRGPGANVLTF.

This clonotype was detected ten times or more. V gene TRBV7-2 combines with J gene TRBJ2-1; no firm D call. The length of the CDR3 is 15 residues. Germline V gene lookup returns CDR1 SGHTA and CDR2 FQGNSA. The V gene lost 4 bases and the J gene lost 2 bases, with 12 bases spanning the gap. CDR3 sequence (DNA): TGTGCCAGCAGCTCTACAGTTATCACCTACAATGAGCAGTTCTTC. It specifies CASSSTVITYNEQFF.

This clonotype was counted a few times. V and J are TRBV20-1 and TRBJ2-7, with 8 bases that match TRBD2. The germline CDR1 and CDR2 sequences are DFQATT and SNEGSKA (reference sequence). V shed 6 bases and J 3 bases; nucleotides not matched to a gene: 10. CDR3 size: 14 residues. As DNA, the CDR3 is TGCAGTGCCCGAGATGTTCGGGGGGGCTACGAGCAGTACGTC. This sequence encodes CSARDVRGGYEQYV.

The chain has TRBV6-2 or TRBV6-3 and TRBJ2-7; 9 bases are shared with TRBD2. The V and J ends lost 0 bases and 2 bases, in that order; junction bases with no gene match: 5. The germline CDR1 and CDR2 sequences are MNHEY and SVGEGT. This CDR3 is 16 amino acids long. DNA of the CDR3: TGTGCCAGCAGTTACTCGAGGCGGGGGGGAGCCTACGAGCAGTACTTC. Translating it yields CASSYSRRGGAYEQYF.

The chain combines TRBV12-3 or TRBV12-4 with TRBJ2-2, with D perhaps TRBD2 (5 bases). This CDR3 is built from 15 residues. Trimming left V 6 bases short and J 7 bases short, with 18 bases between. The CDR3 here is CASSPLPDAGGELFF. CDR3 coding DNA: TGTGCCAGCAGCCCCTTACCCGACGCGGGCGGGGAGCTGTTTTTT.

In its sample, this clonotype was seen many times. The CDR3 loop reads CASAQGDTQYF. Written as DNA, the CDR3 is TGTGCCAGCGCCCAGGGGGATACGCAGTATTTT. The V call is TRBV6-6, the J call TRBJ2-3; D perhaps matches TRBD1 (6 bases). This CDR3 comprises 11 residues. With 8 bases removed from V and 6 bases from J, the gap between germline ends came to 9 bases. Germline V gene lookup returns CDR1 MNHNY and CDR2 SVGAGI (reference sequence).